The 31 T cell receptor beta chains below all came from one sample that was sequenced in a study of CD8 T cells in ankylosing spondylitis (TCRdb year 2017). Library construction relied on 5' RACE. Instrument used: Illumina HiSeq 2500. Through fastp at Q25 and MiXCR, TCRdb rebuilt clones from the public reads, retaining in-frame beta chains. Duplicate CDR3 protein sequences are folded into a single record with the most common DNA and genes. This sample has roughly 700,000 distinct CDR3 sequences in its table, and roughly 19% of those were observed once. The ten largest account for 15% to 20% of the sample. Summary of the overall study and its limitations: Blood from ankylosing spondylitis patients appeared to be characterized by a TCR beta motif made up of several highly homologous amino acid variants.

Which antigens these TCRs recognize remains unknown. Sequencing was done on a sample of blood, either unsorted or a sorted T cell fraction (not recorded which). These receptor sequences come from a male donor with ankylosing spondylitis.

The J gene is TRBJ1-5, the V gene TRBV12-3 or TRBV12-4; 8 nucleotides agree with TRBD1. The CDR3 totals 15 residues. The J segment lost 7 bases and the V segment lost 6 bases, leaving 11 bases of the junction unmatched. CDR3 region: CASSPGQANLQPQHF. The CDR3 nucleotides are TGTGCCAGCAGCCCGGGACAGGCGAATTTGCAGCCCCAGCATTTT.

This clonotype appeared many times. The chain couples TRBV4-2 to TRBJ2-3, with 8 bases identical to TRBD2. From germline, CDR1 is LGHNA and CDR2 YNFKEQ. The ends lost 0 bases at V and 3 bases at J; junction bases unmatched: 11. This CDR3 spans 18 amino acids. CDR3 in amino acids: CASSQDFGRGDPTDTQYF. The CDR3 DNA is TGTGCCAGCAGCCAAGATTTCGGGAGGGGAGATCCTACAGATACGCAGTATTTT.

This clonotype has only a few counts. The chain uses TRBV20-1 and TRBJ2-5; TRBD1 aligns across 8 bases. Germline V lookup: CDR1 DFQATT, CDR2 SNEGSKA (reference sequence). The V gene end was trimmed by 4 bases and the J gene end by 5 bases; junction bases not matched to a gene: 6. CDR3 length: 13 residues. CDR3 bases: TGCAGTGCTATCTCAGGGGGCGGGGAGACCCAGTACTTC. Translated, it gives CSAISGGGETQYF.

This chain uses TRBV6-1 with TRBJ2-1; TRBD2 agrees at 11 bases. The CDR3 runs 16 residues. Germline V gene lookup returns CDR1 MNHNS and CDR2 SASEGT. The trim removed 0 bases at V and 8 bases at J, leaving 6 bases unmatched. The CDR3 sequence: CASSEARIAGGDEQFF. DNA of the CDR3: TGTGCCAGCAGTGAAGCGCGGATAGCGGGGGGGGATGAGCAGTTCTTC.

In its sample, this clonotype was seen a few times. This sequence joins TRBV20-1 and TRBJ2-7; 7 nucleotides line up with TRBD1. Germline CDR1 is DFQATT and CDR2 is SNEGSKA (reference sequence). V lost 5 bases, J lost 3 bases, and 7 bases stayed unmatched. This CDR3 is 13 amino acids long. CDR3 DNA sequence: TGCAGTGCTTCTGAGACAGGGAACTACGAGCAGTACTTC. This gives the protein CSASETGNYEQYF.

This clonotype appeared a few times. The V gene is TRBV7-2, the J gene TRBJ2-3, with 8 bases matching TRBD2. This CDR3 has 15 amino acids. The germline CDR1 and CDR2 sequences are SGHTA and FQGNSA. The V gene end was trimmed by 5 bases and the J gene end by 1 base; junction bases not matched to a gene: 5. The CDR3 sequence: CASSPGGARTDTQYF. The CDR3 nucleotides read TGTGCCAGCAGCCCCGGGGGGGCCCGCACAGATACGCAGTATTTT.

This chain links TRBV11-3 with TRBJ2-3; no clear D. V was cut by 1 base and J by 4 bases, with 9 bases left in between. This CDR3 is built from 14 residues. Germline-derived CDR1 and CDR2 are SGHNT and YENEEA. CDR3 bases: TGTGCCAGCAGCTTAGTGGCGCTTTCAGATACGCAGTATTTT. It yields the protein CASSLVALSDTQYF.

On this clonotype itself: The DNA is left out, because the CDR3 cannot be placed on it with certainty; the CDR3 is given as TCRdb lists it. The CDR3 loop reads CASSLSLRQLTSTDTQYF. The chain uses TRBV27 and TRBJ2-3; the table names TRBD1, a call not compared with the DNA. The CDR3 has 18 amino acids, counting both end residues. Germline V gene data show CDR1 as MNHEY and CDR2 as SMNVEV (reference sequence).

For the CDR3, the DNA is TGTGCCAGCGGGGACATCCTCTACGAGCAGTACTTC. Protein product: CASGDILYEQYF. The J gene is TRBJ2-7, the V gene TRBV12-3 or TRBV12-4; possible D gene TRBD1, 6 bases. CDR3 length: 12 amino acids. The germline V and J ends were trimmed by 8 bases and 3 bases, with 11 bases remaining between them.

This clonotype was counted between two and nine times. The rearrangement uses TRBV7-9 and TRBJ2-5, with TRBD2 matching over 8 bases. J was trimmed by 5 bases and V by 5 bases; bases with no gene match: 7. The germline CDR1 and CDR2 sequences are SEHNR and FQNEAQ (reference sequence). The CDR3 runs to 14 residues. The DNA for the CDR3 is TGTGCCAGCAGCCACTTTAGCGGGGACGAGACCCAGTACTTC. It encodes CASSHFSGDETQYF. Looking up the rest from reference TRBV7-9 and TRBJ2-5 gives the full variable domain: DTGVSQNPRHKITKRGQNVTFRCDPISEHNRLYWYRQTLGQGPEFLTYFQNEAQLEKSRLLSDRFSAERPKGSFSTLEIQRTEQGDSAMYLCASSHFSGDETQYFGPGTRLLVL.

Remarks on this clonotype: This may be a read error, as it is one base from a much larger clone. This rearrangement joins TRBV29-1 to TRBJ2-1; 10 bases fit TRBD1. Trimming at V came to 6 bases and at J to 10 bases, leaving 6 bases not matched to a gene. The CDR3 has 12 amino acids. Germline V gene lookup returns CDR1 SQVTM and CDR2 ANQGSEA. In DNA, the CDR3 is TGCAGCGTGTCGACAGGGGGCTACGAGCAGTTCTTC. Amino acids: CSVSTGGYEQFF.

The chain recombines TRBV12-3 or TRBV12-4 with TRBJ2-3; D is uncertain. CDR3 length: 16 residues. V was clipped by 3 bases and J by 0 bases, with 13 bases between them. CDR3 in DNA: TGTGCCAGCAGTTTTCGGCATTTAACTAGCACAGATACGCAGTATTTT. Translated: CASSFRHLTSTDTQYF.

This clonotype was seen repeatedly, ten times or more. The chain uses TRBV6-1 and TRBJ1-2; TRBD1 aligns across 8 bases. Germline V gives CDR1 MNHNS, CDR2 SASEGT. There are 15 residues in the CDR3. V was clipped by 5 bases and J by 0 bases; unmatched bases: 5. DNA of the CDR3: TGTGCCAGCAGTCCCGGGACAGGAGCTAACTATGGCTACACCTTC. Translating gives CASSPGTGANYGYTF.

V usage is TRBV4-1 and J usage is TRBJ2-7, with 11 bases aligning to TRBD1. CDR3 size: 16 residues. Germline V gene lookup returns CDR1 MGHRA and CDR2 YSYEKL. Germline trimming cut 0 bases from V and 5 bases from J; bases unmatched to any gene: 6. CDR3 amino acids: CASSQDEGTGGNEQYF. The CDR3 bases are TGCGCCAGCAGCCAAGATGAGGGGACAGGGGGAAACGAGCAGTACTTC.

Only a few counts were recorded for this clonotype. The chain carries TRBV27 and TRBJ2-5, with 8 bases fitting TRBD2. The CDR3 consists of 15 residues. Trimming at V came to 8 bases and at J to 5 bases, leaving 13 bases not matched to a gene. From germline, CDR1 is MNHEY and CDR2 SMNVEV (reference sequence). CDR3 in amino acids: CASLGLAGGRETQYF. In nucleotides, the CDR3 is TGTGCCAGCCTGGGTCTCGCGGGAGGCCGGGAGACCCAGTACTTC.

This chain links TRBV4-3 with TRBJ2-1; 9 nucleotides align to TRBD2. Germline V CDR1 and CDR2: LGHNA, YSLEER. The CDR3 length is 16 residues. The junction had 10 bases not matched to a gene; V was cut back by 4 bases and J by 6 bases. Written as DNA, the CDR3 is TGCGCCAGCAGCCCCCTGCCTAGCGGGGACCGCAATGAGCAGTTCTTC. Its protein product is CASSPLPSGDRNEQFF.

The rearrangement uses TRBV4-1 and TRBJ1-6; D not resolved. The CDR3 totals 14 residues. V lost 4 bases and J lost 10, with 14 bases in between. CDR1 is MGHRA and CDR2 is YSYEKL in the germline V gene. The CDR3, as DNA: TGCGCCAGCAGCCTCGGAGGGATTGACTCACCCCTCCACTTT. Its protein product is CASSLGGIDSPLHF.

The chain uses TRBV19 and TRBJ1-2, with a tentative D call TRBD1 (5 bases). Germline CDR1 and CDR2: LNHDA and SQIVND (reference sequence). CDR3 length equals 13 residues. V was cut by 2 bases and J by 6 bases, with 10 bases left in between. CDR3 protein: CASSITGGDGYTF. In DNA, the CDR3 is TGTGCCAGTAGTATAACCGGAGGGGATGGCTACACCTTC.

The gene calls are TRBV20-1 and TRBJ2-4; D remains ambiguous. CDR1 DFQATT and CDR2 SNEGSKA come from the germline V gene (reference sequence). V was shortened by 7 bases and J by 0 bases, with 10 bases between the two germline ends. This CDR3 is built from 13 residues. The CDR3 DNA follows: TGCAGTGGACTGCCTCTAGCCAAAAACATTCAGTACTTC. This encodes CSGLPLAKNIQYF.

The chain has TRBV6-2 or TRBV6-3 and TRBJ2-1; D is undetermined. CDR3 length equals 16 residues. Deletions cut 2 bases from V and 8 bases from J, with 19 bases between. The germline CDR1 and CDR2 sequences are MNHEY and SVGEGT. CDR3 sequence (DNA): TGTGCCAGCAGTTACCGGGCTACCAACGTGTTCGATGAGCAGTTCTTC. Translating it yields CASSYRATNVFDEQFF.

This sequence joins TRBV7-9 and TRBJ1-4, with 10 positions matching TRBD1. The germline V gene encodes CDR1 SEHNR and CDR2 FQNEAQ (reference sequence). The CDR3 spans 15 residues. Germline trimming cut 5 bases from V and 6 bases from J; bases unmatched to any gene: 6. The CDR3 spells CASSQRTGGDEKLFF. The CDR3 nucleotides read TGTGCCAGCAGCCAAAGGACAGGGGGGGATGAAAAACTGTTTTTT.

The chain employs TRBV20-1 and TRBJ2-3, with 8 bases identical to TRBD1. The junction had 10 bases not matched to a gene; V was cut back by 3 bases and J by 5 bases. This CDR3 is 15 amino acids long. In germline, CDR1 is DFQATT, CDR2 SNEGSKA (reference sequence). For the CDR3, the DNA is TGCAGTGCTAGCAGTGGACAGGGCGTTCTAGATACGCAGTATTTT. It specifies CSASSGQGVLDTQYF.

This clonotype was seen only a few times. The chain is built from TRBV6-5 and TRBJ2-3; 14 bases are a match to TRBD2. The CDR3 consists of 18 residues. The J segment lost 4 bases and the V segment lost 4 bases, leaving 10 bases of the junction unmatched. CDR1 is MNHEY, CDR2 SVGAGI, per germline. The CDR3, as DNA: TGTGCCAGCAGTTCGCCCCTGACTAGCGGGAGGGCCGCAGATACGCAGTATTTT. It is translated as CASSSPLTSGRAADTQYF.

V gene TRBV29-1 combines with J gene TRBJ2-2; perhaps TRBD1 as D (6 bases). Trimming cost V 5 bases and J 3 bases, with 13 bases left between them. The germline CDR1 and CDR2 sequences are SQVTM and ANQGSEA. The CDR3 contains 14 residues. CDR3 sequence: CSVRVGAYTGELFF. The CDR3 DNA reads as TGCAGCGTTAGGGTGGGGGCATACACCGGGGAGCTGTTTTTT.

This clonotype was observed at least ten times. The chain joins TRBV5-5 to TRBJ1-4, with no clear D. Germline assignment: CDR1 SGHKS and CDR2 YYEKEE (reference sequence). V dropped 1 base and J dropped 4 bases, with 2 bases sitting between them. This CDR3 is 12 amino acids long. CDR3 loop: CASSLLNEKLFF. The DNA of the CDR3 is TGTGCCAGCAGCTTGCTTAATGAAAAACTGTTTTTT.

The chain combines TRBV7-9 with TRBJ2-5, with no clear D. The CDR3 totals 13 residues. Germline-derived CDR1 and CDR2 are SEHNR and FQNEAQ (reference sequence). The ends were cut back, 1 base at V and 3 bases at J, with 6 bases in the middle. The CDR3 coding sequence is TGTGCCAGCAGCTTAGTCCTTAAAGAGACCCAGTACTTC. Translated: CASSLVLKETQYF.

This clonotype was observed a few times. The CDR3 DNA is TGCAGTGCTAGAGTGGTGACAGGGGGCTATGAGCAGTTCTTC. This encodes CSARVVTGGYEQFF. The chain employs TRBV20-1 and TRBJ2-1, with 10 bases that match TRBD1. V lost 1 base, J lost 8 bases, and 5 bases stayed unmatched. In germline, CDR1 is DFQATT, CDR2 SNEGSKA (reference sequence). The CDR3 has 14 amino acids.

The table lists this clonotype with many counts. The rearrangement uses TRBV3-1 and TRBJ2-5; D possibly corresponds to TRBD2 (5 bases). CDR1 is LGHDT and CDR2 is YNNKEL in the germline V gene (reference sequence). V shed 4 bases and J shed 7 bases, with 13 bases lying between them. The CDR3 totals 13 residues. The CDR3 DNA is TGTGCCAGCAGCCGGACTCCAAGCGGGACCCAGTACTTC. It yields the protein CASSRTPSGTQYF.

This clonotype was seen only a few times. V gene TRBV20-1 combines with J gene TRBJ1-5, with D possibly being TRBD1 (6 bases). The CDR3 has 13 residues. V dropped 4 bases and J dropped 0 bases, with 7 bases sitting between them. The germline V gene encodes CDR1 DFQATT and CDR2 SNEGSKA (reference sequence). CDR3 in amino acids: CSATGVSNQPQHF. For the CDR3, the DNA is TGCAGTGCTACAGGGGTTAGCAATCAGCCCCAGCATTTT.

The chain has TRBV10-3 and TRBJ2-7; D is ambiguous. This CDR3 has 13 residues. Per germline, CDR1 ENHRY and CDR2 SYGVKD. V was pared by 0 bases and J by 3 bases, with 6 bases between. CDR3 sequence reads: CAISESGIYEQYF. The DNA for the CDR3 is TGTGCCATCAGTGAGTCAGGGATCTACGAGCAGTACTTC.

This clonotype was counted only a few times. The chain combines TRBV20-1 with TRBJ1-1; 7 nucleotides match TRBD1. Germline V gene lookup returns CDR1 DFQATT and CDR2 SNEGSKA (reference sequence). J was trimmed by 0 bases and V by 0 bases; bases with no gene match: 7. This CDR3 has 16 amino acids. CDR3 residues: CSARDDLGGLNTEAFF. CDR3 DNA sequence: TGCAGTGCTAGAGACGACCTAGGGGGCCTGAACACTGAAGCTTTCTTT.